Following are 14 T cell receptor beta chains from one sample sequenced in a study of cytomegalovirus exposure and HLA in healthy donors. With 60 Vbeta and 13 Jbeta primers, the PCR was carried out. Data came from immunoSEQ multiplex PCR; TCRdb stores just in-frame clones and leaves some out. This sample's table reports about 33,000 clones. The sequenced material came from PBMCs. The receptors shown here come from a middle-aged man in good health and CMV-seronegative.

The CDR3 region is CASSVDRFGETQYF. The DNA for the CDR3 is TGTGCCAGCAGCGTGGACAGGTTTGGGGAGACCCAGTACTTC. V usage is TRBV5-4 and J usage is TRBJ2-5; 7 bases are a match to TRBD1. The CDR3 is made up of 14 amino acids. The germline gives CDR1 SGHNT, CDR2 YYREEE (reference sequence). The junction had 8 bases not matched to a gene; V was cut back by 4 bases and J by 5 bases.

J is TRBJ2-7 and V is TRBV15; 10 bases align to TRBD2. The CDR3 loop spans 16 amino acids. Germline values: CDR1 LNHNV, CDR2 YYDKDF (reference sequence). V trimming: 3 bases; J trimming: 2 bases; junction bases outside the gene matches: 7. The CDR3 coding sequence is TGTGCCACCAGCAGTCAACTAGCGGGACCAACCTACGAGCAGTACTTC. It is translated as CATSSQLAGPTYEQYF.

V and J are TRBV5-1 and TRBJ2-3, with no clear D. The CDR3 has 14 amino acids. Deletions cut 0 bases from V and 1 base from J, with 6 bases between. CDR1 SGHRS and CDR2 YFSETQ come from the germline V gene. The CDR3 sequence: CASSLDAGTDTQYF. The DNA of the CDR3 is TGCGCCAGCAGCTTGGATGCGGGCACAGATACGCAGTATTTT.

The chain carries TRBV13 and TRBJ2-2, with 7 bases aligning to TRBD1. The germline CDR1 and CDR2 sequences are PRHDT and FYEKMQ (reference sequence). J lost 3 bases, V lost 6 bases, and 4 bases had no gene match. There are 14 residues in the CDR3. This chain's CDR3 is CASRNRGDTGELFF. The CDR3 nucleotides read TGTGCCAGCAGGAACAGGGGAGACACCGGGGAGCTGTTTTTT.

This sequence joins TRBV19 and TRBJ2-5; 8 nucleotides match TRBD2. The germline V gene encodes CDR1 LNHDA and CDR2 SQIVND (reference sequence). Germline trimming cut 8 bases from V and 1 base from J; bases unmatched to any gene: 9. CDR3 length: 15 amino acids. The CDR3 loop reads CASGSGRTLQETQYF. The CDR3 nucleotides are TGTGCCAGTGGAAGCGGGAGAACCCTCCAAGAGACCCAGTACTTC. The variable domain in full, completed from reference TRBV19 and TRBJ2-5, reads DGGITQSPKYLFRKEGQNVTLSCEQNLNHDAMYWYRQDPGQGLRLIYYSQIVNDFQKGDIAEGYSVSREKKESFPLTVTSAQKNPTAFYLCASGSGRTLQETQYFGPGTRLLVL.

This sequence joins TRBV19 and TRBJ1-3; 7 nucleotides agree with TRBD1. The germline V gene encodes CDR1 LNHDA and CDR2 SQIVND (reference sequence). The CDR3 has 13 amino acids. The ends lost 11 bases at V and 0 bases at J; junction bases unmatched: 4. This chain's CDR3 is CAATGSSGNTIYF. CDR3 nucleotides: TGTGCCGCGACAGGGAGCTCTGGAAACACCATATATTTT.

The chain has TRBV7-2 and TRBJ2-3, with no clear D. V was trimmed by 3 bases and J by 2 bases, leaving 9 bases between them. Germline loops: CDR1 SGHTA, CDR2 FQGNSA. The CDR3 sequence is 14 residues long. The CDR3 DNA reads as TGTGCCAGCAGCTTGATGCTAAACACAGATACGCAGTATTTT. Amino acids: CASSLMLNTDTQYF.

On this clone: One end of the junction varies from germline; a read error may be responsible. The chain recombines TRBV30 with TRBJ1-2; 9 nucleotides line up with TRBD1. The CDR3 contains 12 residues. Germline CDR1 and CDR2: GTSNPN and SVGIG (reference sequence). The CDR3 coding sequence is TGTGCCTGGGCCCGGGACAGGGTGGGGTACTCCTTC. Translated, it gives CAWARDRVGYSF.

The chain has TRBV28 and TRBJ2-1, with 7 bases aligning to TRBD1. V gave up 3 bases and J gave up 5 bases; unmatched junction bases: 4. The CDR3 runs to 14 residues. Germline CDR1 reads MDHEN; CDR2 reads SYDVKM. Here the CDR3 reads CASSFRGTDNEQFF. As DNA, the CDR3 is TGTGCCAGCAGTTTCAGGGGGACGGACAATGAGCAGTTCTTC. The variable domain in full, completed from reference TRBV28 and TRBJ2-1, reads DVKVTQSSRYLVKRTGEKVFLECVQDMDHENMFWYRQDPGLGLRLIYFSYDVKMKEKGDIPEGYSVSREKKERFSLILESASTNQTSMYLCASSFRGTDNEQFFGPGTRLTVL.

V and J are TRBV28 and TRBJ1-1; D is ambiguous. The ends were cut back, 7 bases at V and 1 base at J, with 13 bases in the middle. The CDR3 totals 14 residues. Germline-derived CDR1 and CDR2 are MDHEN and SYDVKM. The CDR3, as DNA: TGTGCCAGCATTTCCCCCCTTTCGAACACTGAAGCTTTCTTT. Encoded protein: CASISPLSNTEAFF.

V is TRBV6-6 and J is TRBJ2-7; 10 bases line up with TRBD1. Germline CDR1 reads MNHNY; CDR2 reads SVGAGI (reference sequence). The CDR3 extends over 15 amino acids. The V and J ends lost 2 bases and 2 bases, in that order; junction bases with no gene match: 3. CDR3 loop: CASSYGDRGPYEQYF. For the CDR3, the DNA is TGTGCCAGCAGTTACGGGGACAGGGGCCCCTACGAGCAGTACTTC.

V usage is TRBV29-1 and J usage is TRBJ1-1; a possible D gene is TRBD1 (5 bases). Germline V lookup: CDR1 SQVTM, CDR2 ANQGSEA. CDR3 length: 13 residues. V was shortened by 3 bases and J by 3 bases, with 11 bases between the two germline ends. CDR3: CSVEYRRDTEAFF. The CDR3 bases are TGCAGCGTTGAGTACAGGAGGGACACTGAAGCTTTCTTT.

The chain is built from TRBV7-2 and TRBJ2-2; 9 bases line up with TRBD2. This CDR3 is 17 amino acids long. Trimming took 5 bases from V and 7 from J; bases not matched to a gene: 14. Germline-derived CDR1 and CDR2 are SGHTA and FQGNSA. In nucleotides, the CDR3 is TGTGCCAGCAGCCCCCCAAATGCGGGAGGGCCCATCGGGGAGCTGTTTTTT. Protein product: CASSPPNAGGPIGELFF.

The chain has TRBV28 and TRBJ1-4; TRBD1 might be the D (6 bases). This CDR3 contains 16 residues. CDR1 is MDHEN and CDR2 is SYDVKM in the germline V gene. Trimming left V 4 bases short and J 2 bases short, with 14 bases between. The CDR3 DNA reads as TGTGCCAGCAGTTCGCCCAGGGGAGTGACTAATGAAAAACTGTTTTTT. This translates into CASSSPRGVTNEKLFF.